This TCR beta chain was identified in a study of blood T cell repertoires in COVID-19. In the study overall: Acute and convalescent COVID-19 samples came from the United States, Italy and Spain. From T cells, B-cell-depleted T cells, or PBMCs came the material, which was cDNA or gDNA.

Authors' analysis steps: For nucleated cells, counts were estimated from reference gene primer amplification. TCRdb's table, derived via immunoSEQ multiplex PCR, lists solely in-frame clones and lacks some. The D gene and trimming were derived from the DNA, and the V and J assignments and clone size from that table. The table lists approximately 70,000 clones, 88% of them singletons. Trimming stripped 5 bases from V and 3 bases from J, with 10 bases between. The CDR3 totals 13 residues. Germline lookup yields CDR1 SGHTA and CDR2 FQGTGA. The rearrangement joins TRBV7-3 to TRBJ1-1; perhaps TRBD1 as D (5 bases). Sequencing was carried out using peripheral blood. The receptor's source is a human donor in a cohort sampled during active COVID-19. CDR3 DNA: TGTGCCAGCAGCAAAGACAGCTACACTGAAGCTTTCTTT. Translation: CASSKDSYTEAFF.